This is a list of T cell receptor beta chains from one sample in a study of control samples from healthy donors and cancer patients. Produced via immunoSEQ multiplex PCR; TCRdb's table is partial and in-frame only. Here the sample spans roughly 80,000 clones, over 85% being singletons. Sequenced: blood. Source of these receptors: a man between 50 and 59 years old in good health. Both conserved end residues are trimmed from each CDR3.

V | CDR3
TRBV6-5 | ASRPPLLDGYT
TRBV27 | ASSGRTGLYGYT
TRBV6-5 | ASSYSPGRYGYT
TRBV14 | ASSLGLDNEQF
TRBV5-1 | ASSETGAQPQH
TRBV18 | ASSPDQSNQPQH
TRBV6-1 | ASSENVRAGNQPQH
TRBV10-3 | AIRRDTSSYEQY
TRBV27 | ASSRDRANEKLF
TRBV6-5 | ASSSGGWSNYGYT
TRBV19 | ASSIGESEAF
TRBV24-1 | ATSGRASDTQY
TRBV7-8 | ASSTRQAYNEQF
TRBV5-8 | ASSRGHNYGYT
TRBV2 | ASSEQGRWNQPQH
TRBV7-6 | ASSHRQGSYEQY
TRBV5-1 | ASKHRDLNTEAF
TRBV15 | ATSREGLSKEKLF
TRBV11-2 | ASSLRMDTQY
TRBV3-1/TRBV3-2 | ASSHTMGGEAF
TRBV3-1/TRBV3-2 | ASRTRGSYEQY
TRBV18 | ASSPSVLEAF
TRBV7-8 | ASSVTQGADQPQH
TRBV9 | ASSPTGAVSGANVLT
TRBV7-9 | ASSRASTEEAF
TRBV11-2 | ASSLVSGGGYSYEQY
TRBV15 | ATSRKGTGGRWEQY
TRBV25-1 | ASSGRYGYT
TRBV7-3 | ASSFSRVGEQY
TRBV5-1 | ASSQDPSSTDTQY
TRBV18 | ASSLGQGNLNTEAF
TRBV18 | ASRDSRRNYGYT
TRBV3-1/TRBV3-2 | ASSLHSVRSGNTIY
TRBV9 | ASSGRDPLNTEAF
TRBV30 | AWSVLGGSTEAF
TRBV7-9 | ASSPLDGRVYNEQF
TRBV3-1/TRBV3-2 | ASSQGPYYEQY
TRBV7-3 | ASSCIGCHWELF
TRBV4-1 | ASSQDGGRLY
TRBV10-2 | ASRAGDGYEQY
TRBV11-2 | ASSPRRASYNEQF